The text below deals with one TCR beta chain. Produced via immunoSEQ multiplex PCR; TCRdb's table is partial and in-frame only. The sample contains over 110,000 clones, roughly nine tenths of which appear only once. The record originates from a study of control samples from healthy donors and cancer patients. V lost 1 base and J lost 4, with 14 bases in between. This CDR3 has 15 residues. Germline V lookup: CDR1 GTSNPN, CDR2 SVGIG (reference sequence). The sample was blood. This sequence joins TRBV30 and TRBJ2-1; D possibly corresponds to TRBD2 (6 bases). This receptor was obtained from a woman aged 25-40 years in good health. CDR3 in amino acids: CAWSGWLAAYNEQFF. CDR3 nucleotide sequence: TGTGCCTGGAGTGGGTGGTTAGCGGCATACAATGAGCAGTTCTTC.